Below, 3 T cell receptor beta chains from the same sample are listed, as sequenced in a study of vaccination and CD4 T cells after COVID-19. These receptors lack a known antigen. Oncomine TCR Beta short-read sequencing was applied to DNA from cultured CD4+ T cells. MiXCR, applied by TCRdb to the PCR reads, yields one record per CDR3 protein. In the table there are roughly 18,000 distinct CDR3 sequences, approximately 50% of which are singletons. Noted treatment: roughly ten-day PBMC culture with coronavirus spike peptide pools or control peptides (ViraFEST assay). The specimen was CD4+ T cells from blood, cultured in vitro. These TCRs come from a human donor who had recovered from COVID-19.

J is TRBJ2-3 and V is TRBV4-1; D perhaps matches TRBD2 (6 bases). This CDR3 has 15 residues. Germline loops: CDR1 MGHRA, CDR2 YSYEKL. V lost 0 bases, J lost 1 base, and 8 bases lay in between. CDR3 sequence: CASSQEAGGTDTQYF. CDR3 coding DNA: TGCGCCAGCAGCCAAGAAGCGGGCGGCACAGATACGCAGTATTTT.

The chain links TRBV6-1 to TRBJ2-5; 8 bases are shared with TRBD2. Per germline, CDR1 MNHNS and CDR2 SASEGT. CDR3 length equals 17 residues. The V segment lost 4 bases and the J segment 2 bases; nucleotides outside the gene matches: 12. In nucleotides, the CDR3 is TGTGCCAGCAGTGGCCCCCGGGGCGGGGGGATACAAGAGACCCAGTACTTC. It yields the protein CASSGPRGGGIQETQYF.

The rearrangement uses TRBV7-9 and TRBJ2-5; 12 positions agree with TRBD2. CDR1 and CDR2 from the germline V gene are SEHNR and FQNEAQ (reference sequence). V was pared by 4 bases and J by 3 bases, with 3 bases of the junction left unmatched. The CDR3 totals 15 residues. The CDR3 loop reads CASSSWTSGEETQYF. For the CDR3, the DNA is TGTGCCAGCAGCTCCTGGACTAGCGGGGAAGAGACCCAGTACTTC. The entire variable domain, with the rest obtained from reference TRBV7-9 and TRBJ2-5, is as follows: DTGVSQNPRHKITKRGQNVTFRCDPISEHNRLYWYRQTLGQGPEFLTYFQNEAQLEKSRLLSDRFSAERPKGSFSTLEIQRTEQGDSAMYLCASSSWTSGEETQYFGPGTRLLVL.